The 30 T cell receptor beta chains reported below all come from one sample, sequenced in a study of blood T cell repertoires in COVID-19. Libraries were prepared by immunoSEQ multiplex PCR; TCRdb keeps only in-frame clonotypes and omits some of them. Of 130,000 or so clones detected, roughly 90% appear once; the ten largest clones hold approximately 4.2%. The sequencing sample was made of peripheral blood. The receptors originated from a middle-aged man with acute or convalescent COVID-19.

V usage is TRBV18 and J usage is TRBJ1-5; tentatively, D is TRBD1 (6 bases). From germline, CDR1 is KGHSH and CDR2 LQKENI. V was shortened by 6 bases and J by 5 bases, with 14 bases between the two germline ends. CDR3 size: 14 residues. CDR3 sequence reads: CASSSGAGDQPQHF. In DNA, the CDR3 is TGTGCCAGCTCGTCAGGGGCGGGAGATCAGCCCCAGCATTTT.

With respect to this clone: In the same sample, other DNA sequences code for this CDR3. V gene TRBV19 combines with J gene TRBJ2-2; 8 bases match TRBD1. The CDR3 is 14 amino acids. Germline values: CDR1 LNHDA, CDR2 SQIVND (reference sequence). The trim removed 6 bases at V and 6 bases at J, leaving 6 bases unmatched. The CDR3 DNA reads as TGTGCCAGTAGCACATCAGGGGGCCCCGGGGAGCTGTTTTTT. It is translated as CASSTSGGPGELFF.

This chain links TRBV3-1 (or the pseudogene TRBV3-2) with TRBJ2-3; 10 nucleotides line up with TRBD2. The V gene's germline CDR1 is LGHDT and CDR2 YNNKEL (reference sequence). This CDR3 has 15 residues. V lost 2 bases to trimming and J lost 6 bases; unmatched junction nucleotides: 5. The CDR3 coding sequence is TGTGCCAGCAGCCAAAGCGGGAGGGATTTTGATACGCAGTATTTT. Its translation: CASSQSGRDFDTQYF.

This clone appeared a few times. The chain recombines TRBV2 with TRBJ1-2; D is perhaps TRBD1 (6 bases). V lost 6 bases and J lost 6, with 14 bases in between. The CDR3 is made up of 13 amino acids. The V gene's germline CDR1 is SNHLY and CDR2 FYNNEI. In DNA form, the CDR3 reads TGTGCCAGCAGCGAGGGGGACCACCATGGCTACACCTTC. Translated, it gives CASSEGDHHGYTF. The full variable domain, completed using reference TRBV2 and TRBJ1-2, is EPEVTQTPSHQVTQMGQEVILRCVPISNHLYFYWYRQILGQKVEFLVSFYNNEISEKSEIFDDQFSVERPDGSNFTLKIRSTKLEDSAMYFCASSEGDHHGYTFGSGTRLTVV.

This chain connects TRBV29-1 to TRBJ1-1; possible D gene TRBD1, 6 bases. The CDR3 runs 12 residues. V shed 0 bases and J shed 8 bases, with 10 bases lying between them. Per germline, CDR1 SQVTM and CDR2 ANQGSEA. For the CDR3, the DNA is TGCAGCGTTGAAGAATTCAGGGGAGAAGCTTTCTTT. Protein: CSVEEFRGEAFF.

The chain joins TRBV18 to TRBJ1-1; possible D gene TRBD1, 6 bases. V lost 3 bases, J lost 0 bases, and 8 bases lay in between. The germline CDR1 and CDR2 sequences are KGHSH and LQKENI. The CDR3 runs to 14 residues. CDR3 sequence: CASSPDRLNTEAFF. For the CDR3, the DNA is TGTGCCAGCTCACCGGACAGACTGAACACTGAAGCTTTCTTT.

The rearrangement joins TRBV4-2 to TRBJ1-5; D unclear. The CDR3 has 15 residues. The V end was cut by 1 base, the J end by 0 bases, with 7 bases between. Germline CDR1 is LGHNA and CDR2 is YNFKEQ. CDR3 in amino acids: CASSQVGNSNQPQHF. In nucleotides, the CDR3 is TGTGCCAGCAGCCAAGTTGGCAATAGCAATCAGCCCCAGCATTTT.

The table lists this clone with a count of one. The chain carries TRBV7-2 and TRBJ1-2; TRBD1 agrees at 8 bases. This CDR3 spans 14 amino acids. J was trimmed by 5 bases and V by 5 bases; bases with no gene match: 7. Germline V gives CDR1 SGHTA, CDR2 FQGNSA. The DNA for the CDR3 is TGTGCCAGCAGCCCAGGGGGCTCTTCTTATGGCTACACCTTC. Protein sequence: CASSPGGSSYGYTF.

The gene calls are TRBV5-5 and TRBJ1-6; D not resolved. V gave up 2 bases and J gave up 2 bases, with 8 bases separating them. The CDR3 contains 15 residues. Germline CDR1 and CDR2: SGHKS and YYEKEE (reference sequence). The CDR3 nucleotides read TGTGCCAGCAGCTTCGTCGGTACCTATAATTCACCCCTCCACTTT. Its protein product is CASSFVGTYNSPLHF.

This chain links TRBV19 with TRBJ2-1; D uncertain. Trimming shortened V by 6 bases and J by 2 bases, and 14 bases separated the two germline ends. Germline V lookup: CDR1 LNHDA, CDR2 SQIVND (reference sequence). The CDR3 length is 15 residues. The chain's CDR3 is CASSPLRLAYNEQFF. In DNA, the CDR3 is TGTGCCAGTAGCCCCCTTCGTCTAGCCTACAATGAGCAGTTCTTC.

Here the CDR3 DNA reads TGTGCCAGTCAGGACAATAGCAATCAGCCCCAGCATTTT. Protein: CASQDNSNQPQHF. V is TRBV6-5 and J is TRBJ1-5; weak D call: TRBD1 (5 bases). Germline CDR1 reads MNHEY; CDR2 reads SVGAGI. This CDR3 has 13 amino acids. V lost 9 bases and J lost 0, with 9 bases in between.

The genes are TRBV6-5 and TRBJ1-2; 9 nucleotides agree with TRBD1. J lost 4 bases, V lost 2 bases, and 5 bases had no gene match. The CDR3 consists of 15 residues. Germline V gene sequence: CDR1 MNHEY, CDR2 SVGAGI. The CDR3 DNA follows: TGTGCCAGCAGTTACGCTACAGGGGGCGGCTATGGCTACACCTTC. Translated: CASSYATGGGYGYTF.

This chain links TRBV6-6 with TRBJ1-2, with 8 bases identical to TRBD1. V dropped 9 bases and J dropped 3; count of bases not matched to a gene: 6. Germline V gene lookup returns CDR1 MNHNY and CDR2 SVGAGI (reference sequence). CDR3 length equals 13 residues. CDR3 coding DNA: TGTGCCAGTAGACAGGGGCTTTACTATGGCTACACCTTC. As protein: CASRQGLYYGYTF.

The V call is TRBV27, the J call TRBJ2-1; TRBD2 agrees at 8 bases. J lost 6 bases, V lost 7 bases, and 11 bases had no gene match. CDR1 and CDR2 (germline): MNHEY, SMNVEV (reference sequence). The CDR3 loop spans 15 amino acids. CDR3 loop: CASTLKAGATNEQFF. CDR3 bases: TGTGCCAGCACCCTTAAAGCGGGGGCCACCAATGAGCAGTTCTTC.

The gene calls are TRBV27 and TRBJ2-7; 9 bases are shared with TRBD2. CDR1 is MNHEY and CDR2 is SMNVEV in the germline V gene (reference sequence). The junction had 8 bases not matched to a gene; V was cut back by 5 bases and J by 6 bases. The CDR3 totals 14 residues. This CDR3 reads CASSSLAGTGEQYF. DNA for the CDR3: TGTGCCAGCAGTAGTCTAGCGGGAACCGGCGAGCAGTACTTC.

V is TRBV7-2 and J is TRBJ1-6, with D perhaps matching TRBD1 (6 bases). Between the trimmed V and J ends, which lost 6 bases and 8 bases, there was a span of 20 bases. The CDR3 is 16 amino acids. Germline CDR1 reads SGHTA; CDR2 reads FQGNSA. The CDR3 DNA reads TGTGCCAGCAGTCTAACGTCTCGGGGGGCTGATTCACCCCTCCACTTT. Protein product: CASSLTSRGADSPLHF.

The chain is built from TRBV5-1 and TRBJ1-2; 9 nucleotides line up with TRBD1. The CDR3 runs 15 residues. Germline V gene data show CDR1 as SGHRS and CDR2 as YFSETQ. Unmatched junction bases numbered 12, after V lost 4 bases and J lost 8 bases. The CDR3 loop reads CASSPETGTGNGYTF. CDR3 DNA: TGCGCCAGCAGCCCTGAGACCGGGACAGGGAACGGCTACACCTTC.

The chain carries TRBV11-2 and TRBJ1-6, with 7 positions matching TRBD1. Germline trimming cut 4 bases from V and 10 bases from J; bases unmatched to any gene: 10. This CDR3 is built from 15 residues. Germline lookup yields CDR1 SGHAT and CDR2 FQNNGV. The CDR3 spells CASSSWDSKSSPLHF. The CDR3 DNA follows: TGTGCCAGCAGCTCCTGGGACAGTAAGAGCTCACCCCTCCACTTT.

V gene TRBV6-6 combines with J gene TRBJ1-1, with D perhaps TRBD1 (6 bases). The length of the CDR3 is 15 residues. Germline V gene sequence: CDR1 MNHNY, CDR2 SVGAGI (reference sequence). The ends were cut back, 0 bases at V and 7 bases at J, with 15 bases in the middle. The CDR3 DNA is TGTGCCAGCAGTTACTCGAAGAACAGGGACGATGAAGCTTTCTTT. This sequence encodes CASSYSKNRDDEAFF.

This chain uses TRBV3-1 (or the pseudogene TRBV3-2) with TRBJ2-7, with TRBD2 matching over 9 bases. Germline CDR1 LGHDT, CDR2 YNNKEL (reference sequence). The J segment lost 0 bases and the V segment lost 0 bases, leaving 6 bases of the junction unmatched. The CDR3 runs 17 residues. The CDR3, as DNA: TGTGCCAGCAGCCAAGATCCTAGCGGGATCAGCTCCTACGAGCAGTACTTC. This codes for CASSQDPSGISSYEQYF.

The chain carries TRBV18 and TRBJ2-7, with D maybe TRBD2 (7 bases). The V end lost 2 bases, the J end lost 6 bases, and 20 bases lay between the germline ends. This CDR3 comprises 16 residues. CDR1 and CDR2 (germline): KGHSH, LQKENI. CDR3 region: CASSPVSRSGGSEQYF. The CDR3 DNA follows: TGTGCCAGCTCACCAGTCTCTCGCTCGGGGGGCTCCGAGCAGTACTTC.

The chain carries TRBV11-2 and TRBJ1-5; D is uncertain. Germline-derived CDR1 and CDR2 are SGHAT and FQNNGV. V lost 1 base, J lost 6 bases, and 7 bases lay in between. The CDR3 is 13 amino acids. DNA for the CDR3: TGTGCCAGCAGCTTAGGTTTCGGTCAGCCCCAGCATTTT. Translating it yields CASSLGFGQPQHF.

V gene TRBV6-1 combines with J gene TRBJ1-1; 8 bases match TRBD1. With 4 bases clipped from V and 0 bases from J, the junction kept 13 bases outside the gene matches. Per germline, CDR1 MNHNS and CDR2 SASEGT. The CDR3 length is 18 residues. The CDR3 loop reads CASSALMTGVVVNTEAFF. CDR3 DNA sequence: TGTGCCAGCAGTGCACTAATGACAGGGGTGGTGGTGAACACTGAAGCTTTCTTT.

This chain uses TRBV27 with TRBJ1-6, with D perhaps TRBD1 (6 bases). The CDR3 length is 14 residues. Germline assignment: CDR1 MNHEY and CDR2 SMNVEV (reference sequence). The V end lost 4 bases, the J end lost 8 bases, and 12 bases lay between the germline ends. The CDR3 sequence: CASSSTAGDSPLHF. Written as DNA, the CDR3 is TGTGCCAGCAGTTCCACGGCAGGGGATTCACCCCTCCACTTT.

V gene TRBV7-2 combines with J gene TRBJ1-2; D might be TRBD1 (5 bases). This CDR3 comprises 17 residues. Per germline, CDR1 SGHTA and CDR2 FQGNSA. V gave up 7 bases and J gave up 0 bases, with 21 bases separating them. CDR3 DNA: TGTGCCAGCACAATTAATTGGCAGGAGGGGACTAACTATGGCTACACCTTC. Its protein is CASTINWQEGTNYGYTF.

Details on this clone: Its ends do not fully match the called genes, so a read error is possible. The chain employs TRBV12-3 or TRBV12-4 and TRBJ2-5; no firm D call. The CDR3 is 12 residues long. CDR3 protein: CASSIALEAQYF. In DNA, the CDR3 is TGTGCCAGCTCCATTGCTTTAGAGGCCCAGTACTTC.

The table lists this clone with a count of one. The V call is TRBV5-1, the J call TRBJ2-2, with TRBD1 as a possible D gene (6 bases). V was shortened by 0 bases and J by 7 bases, with 10 bases between the two germline ends. The CDR3 extends over 14 amino acids. Germline V gene sequence: CDR1 SGHRS, CDR2 YFSETQ. The chain's CDR3 is CASSLVQGNGELFF. DNA of the CDR3: TGCGCCAGCAGCTTGGTACAGGGAAACGGGGAGCTGTTTTTT.

This rearrangement joins TRBV7-8 to TRBJ1-5; D is uncertain. V was pared by 2 bases and J by 2 bases, with 4 bases between. CDR1 and CDR2 from the germline V gene are SGHVS and FQNEAQ. The CDR3 spans 13 residues. The CDR3 DNA is TGTGCCAGCAGCTTAACAGGCAATCAGCCCCAGCATTTT. This sequence encodes CASSLTGNQPQHF. The full variable domain, its missing parts supplied by reference TRBV7-8 and TRBJ1-5, is GAGVSQSPRYKVAKRGQDVALRCDPISGHVSLFWYQQALGQGPEFLTYFQNEAQLDKSGLPSDRFFAERPEGSVSTLKIQRTQQEDSAVYLCASSLTGNQPQHFGDGTRLSIL.

This clone has a handful of counts. The rearrangement joins TRBV3-1 (or the pseudogene TRBV3-2) to TRBJ1-6, with 11 bases fitting TRBD1. This CDR3 is 16 amino acids long. The germline gives CDR1 LGHDT, CDR2 YNNKEL (reference sequence). V lost 3 bases to trimming and J lost 14 bases; unmatched junction nucleotides: 12. CDR3 in amino acids: CASSQAGTGGFVALHF. CDR3 nucleotide sequence: TGTGCCAGCAGCCAGGCCGGGACAGGGGGATTCGTCGCCCTCCACTTT.

The chain joins TRBV10-2 to TRBJ1-2, with 10 positions matching TRBD1. This CDR3 comprises 14 residues. Germline trimming cut 7 bases from V and 7 bases from J; bases unmatched to any gene: 9. Germline values: CDR1 WSHSY, CDR2 SAAADI. The CDR3 sequence: CASNAETGGSGYTF. As DNA, the CDR3 is TGCGCCAGCAACGCCGAGACAGGGGGCTCTGGCTACACCTTC.